This T cell receptor (beta chain) was sequenced for a study of blood T cell repertoires in COVID-19. Study in general: The United States, Italy and Spain were the sources of the acute and convalescent COVID-19 samples. T cells, B-cell-depleted T cells, or PBMCs provided the cDNA or gDNA that served as material.

Trimming stripped 3 bases from V and 0 bases from J, with 14 bases between. Per the germline V gene, CDR1 is LNHDA and CDR2 is SQIVND (reference sequence). CDR3 size: 16 residues. Enrolment of Seattle patients took place during active infection, and they were followed longitudinally. The authors' processing: How many nucleated cells were present was estimated from reference gene primer amplification. Measured with immunoSEQ multiplex PCR; TCRdb has only the in-frame clones, and not every one. Clone size and V and J calls were adopted from that table, with D and trimming inferred from the DNA. The sample shows a few hundred thousand clones, around 88% of them seen only once.

The sequenced material came from peripheral blood. The V call is TRBV19, the J call TRBJ1-1; TRBD1 is a possible D gene (5 bases). The receptor's source is a woman in her 50s with COVID-19, enrolled during active disease. Here the CDR3 reads CASSIYSTVMNTEAFF. CDR3 DNA: TGTGCCAGTAGTATCTACTCGACAGTGATGAACACTGAAGCTTTCTTT.